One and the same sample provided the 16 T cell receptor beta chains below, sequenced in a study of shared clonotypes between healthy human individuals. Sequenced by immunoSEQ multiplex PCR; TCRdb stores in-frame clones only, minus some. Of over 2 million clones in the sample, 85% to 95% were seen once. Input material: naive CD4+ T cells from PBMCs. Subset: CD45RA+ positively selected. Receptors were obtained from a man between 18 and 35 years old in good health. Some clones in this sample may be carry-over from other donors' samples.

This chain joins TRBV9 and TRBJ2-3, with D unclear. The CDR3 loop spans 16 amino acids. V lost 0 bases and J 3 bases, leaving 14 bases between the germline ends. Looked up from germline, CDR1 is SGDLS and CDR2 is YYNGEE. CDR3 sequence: CASSVVSRTWTDTQYF. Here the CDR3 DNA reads TGTGCCAGCAGCGTAGTATCACGCACCTGGACAGATACGCAGTATTTT.

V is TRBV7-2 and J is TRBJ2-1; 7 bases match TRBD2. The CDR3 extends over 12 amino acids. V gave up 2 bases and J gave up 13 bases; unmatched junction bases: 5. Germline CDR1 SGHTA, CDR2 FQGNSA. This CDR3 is CASSLLREAQFF. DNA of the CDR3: TGTGCCAGCAGCTTACTCCGGGAGGCCCAGTTCTTC.

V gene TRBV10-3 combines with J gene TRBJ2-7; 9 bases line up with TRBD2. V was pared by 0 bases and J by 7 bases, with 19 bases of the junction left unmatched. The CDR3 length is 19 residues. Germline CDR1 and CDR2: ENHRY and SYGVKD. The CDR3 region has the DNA TGTGCCATCAGTGAGTCTCGGGGGCGTGTAGCGGGAGAAGGTCGGGAGCAGTACTTC. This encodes CAISESRGRVAGEGREQYF.

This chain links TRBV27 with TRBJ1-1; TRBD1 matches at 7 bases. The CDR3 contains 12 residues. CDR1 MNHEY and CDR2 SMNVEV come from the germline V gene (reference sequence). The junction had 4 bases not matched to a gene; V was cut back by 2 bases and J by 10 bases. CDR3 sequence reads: CASSLPQGGAFF. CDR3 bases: TGTGCCAGCAGTTTACCCCAGGGGGGAGCTTTCTTT.

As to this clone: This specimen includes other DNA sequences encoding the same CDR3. Written as DNA, the CDR3 is TGTGCCAGCAGTTTAGGAGGTGCGAACACCGGGGAGCTGTTTTTT. Protein: CASSLGGANTGELFF. The chain is built from TRBV28 and TRBJ2-2; possibly TRBD2 for D (5 bases). V was clipped by 2 bases and J by 0 bases, with 7 bases between them. CDR1 and CDR2 from the germline V gene are MDHEN and SYDVKM. The CDR3 covers 15 residues.

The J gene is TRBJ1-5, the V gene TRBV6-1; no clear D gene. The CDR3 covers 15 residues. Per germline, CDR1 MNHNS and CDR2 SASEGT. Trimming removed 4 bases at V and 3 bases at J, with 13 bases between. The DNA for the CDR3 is TGTGCCAGCAGTGTACGAAGGCAGTTCAATCAGCCCCAGCATTTT. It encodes CASSVRRQFNQPQHF.

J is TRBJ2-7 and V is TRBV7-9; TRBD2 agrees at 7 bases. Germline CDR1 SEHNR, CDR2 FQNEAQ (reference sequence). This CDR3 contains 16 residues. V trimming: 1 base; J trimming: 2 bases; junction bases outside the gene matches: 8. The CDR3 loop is CASSLVGRGTTYEQYF. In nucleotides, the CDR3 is TGTGCCAGCAGCTTAGTTGGCCGCGGGACTACCTACGAGCAGTACTTC.

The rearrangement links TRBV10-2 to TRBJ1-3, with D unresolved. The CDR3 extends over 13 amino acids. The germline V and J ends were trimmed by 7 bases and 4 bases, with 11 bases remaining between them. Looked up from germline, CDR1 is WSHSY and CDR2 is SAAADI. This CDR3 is CASTEQTGNTIYF. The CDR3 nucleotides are TGCGCCAGCACCGAGCAAACGGGAAACACCATATATTTT.

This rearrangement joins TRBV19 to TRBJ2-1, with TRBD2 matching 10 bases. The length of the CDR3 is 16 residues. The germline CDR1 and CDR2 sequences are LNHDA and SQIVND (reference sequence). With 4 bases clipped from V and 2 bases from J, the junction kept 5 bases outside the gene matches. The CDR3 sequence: CASSNGLAAAYNEQFF. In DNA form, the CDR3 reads TGTGCCAGTAGTAACGGACTAGCGGCAGCCTACAATGAGCAGTTCTTC.

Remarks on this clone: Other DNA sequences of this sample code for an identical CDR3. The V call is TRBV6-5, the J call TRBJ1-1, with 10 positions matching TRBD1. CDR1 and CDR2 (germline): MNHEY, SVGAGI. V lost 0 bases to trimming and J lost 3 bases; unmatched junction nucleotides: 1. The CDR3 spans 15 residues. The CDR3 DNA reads TGTGCCAGCAGTTACTCCGGGACAGGGGACACTGAAGCTTTCTTT. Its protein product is CASSYSGTGDTEAFF.

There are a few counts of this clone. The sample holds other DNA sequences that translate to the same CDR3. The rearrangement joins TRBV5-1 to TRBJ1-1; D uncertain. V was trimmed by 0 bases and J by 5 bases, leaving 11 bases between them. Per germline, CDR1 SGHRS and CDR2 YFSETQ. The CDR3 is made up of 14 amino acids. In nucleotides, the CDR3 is TGCGCCAGCAGCTTGGATTTGGGTGTTACTGAAGCTTTCTTT. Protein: CASSLDLGVTEAFF.

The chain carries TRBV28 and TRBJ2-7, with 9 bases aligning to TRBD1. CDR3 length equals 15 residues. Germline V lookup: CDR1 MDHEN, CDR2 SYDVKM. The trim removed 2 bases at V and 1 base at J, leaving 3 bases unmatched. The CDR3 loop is CASSLMGTGSYEQYF. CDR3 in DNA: TGTGCCAGCAGTTTAATGGGGACAGGGTCCTACGAGCAGTACTTC. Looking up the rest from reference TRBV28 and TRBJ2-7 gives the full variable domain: DVKVTQSSRYLVKRTGEKVFLECVQDMDHENMFWYRQDPGLGLRLIYFSYDVKMKEKGDIPEGYSVSREKKERFSLILESASTNQTSMYLCASSLMGTGSYEQYFGPGTRLTVT.

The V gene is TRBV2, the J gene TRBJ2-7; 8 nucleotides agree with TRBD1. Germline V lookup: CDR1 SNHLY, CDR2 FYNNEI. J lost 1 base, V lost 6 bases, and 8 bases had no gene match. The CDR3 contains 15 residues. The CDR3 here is CASSGTGGFSYEQYF. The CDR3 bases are TGTGCCAGCAGCGGAACAGGGGGTTTTTCCTACGAGCAGTACTTC.

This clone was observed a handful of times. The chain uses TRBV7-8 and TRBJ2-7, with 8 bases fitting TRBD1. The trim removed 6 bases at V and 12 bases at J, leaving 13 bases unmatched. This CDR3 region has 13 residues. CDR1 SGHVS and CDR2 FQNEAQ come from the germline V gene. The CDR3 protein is CASRVQGGGKPYF. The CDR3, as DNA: TGTGCCAGCAGAGTACAGGGGGGCGGGAAGCCGTACTTC.

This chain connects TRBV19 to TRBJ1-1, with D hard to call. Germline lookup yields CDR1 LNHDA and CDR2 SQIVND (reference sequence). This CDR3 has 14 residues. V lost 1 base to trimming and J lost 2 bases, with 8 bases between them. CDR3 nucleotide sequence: TGTGCCAGTAGTATAGGACGGGCAAACACTGAAGCTTTCTTT. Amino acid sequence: CASSIGRANTEAFF.

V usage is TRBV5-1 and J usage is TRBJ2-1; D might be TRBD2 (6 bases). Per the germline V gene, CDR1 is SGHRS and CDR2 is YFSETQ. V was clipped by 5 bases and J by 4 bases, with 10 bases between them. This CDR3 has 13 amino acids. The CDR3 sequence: CASREGLYNEQFF. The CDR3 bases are TGCGCCAGCAGGGAGGGCCTATACAATGAGCAGTTCTTC.